These 21 T cell receptor beta chains share one sample of origin, sequenced in a study of regulatory T cells in long-lasting Graves disease (dated by TCRdb to the early 2020s). The library was produced with multiplex PCR. TCRdb lists the instrument as Illumina HiSeq 4000. iRepertoire HTBI primers and Arm-PCR amplification of CDR3 regions were used to construct TCR beta libraries. TCRdb trimmed public reads at Q25 via fastp, called clones via MiXCR and kept in-frame beta chains. Each CDR3 protein appears once, grouped with its most common genes and DNA. The sample table records about 420,000 distinct CDR3 sequences; around 17% of these occur just once. Together, the top ten hold under 30% of the sample. The meaning of the sample's time point label: newly diagnosed GD, antithyroid drugs for less than 3 months. RNA was extracted from PBMCs in TRIzol for both TCR sequencing and RNA sequencing. The sample was also reused in another study, on T cells in Graves' hyperthyroidism and ophthalmopathy.

The starting material was peripheral blood mononuclear cells (PBMCs), obtained at new diagnosis, from a patient treated with antithyroid drugs. The receptors come from a woman between 18 and 29 years old with Graves disease. Donor details come from another sample of the same person, matched by shared clones.

This clonotype was picked up many times. The chain joins TRBV6-9 to TRBJ1-2; TRBD1 might be the D (6 bases). Trimming shortened V by 4 bases and J by 0 bases, and 12 bases separated the two germline ends. The CDR3 spans 15 residues. Per germline, CDR1 MNHGY and CDR2 SVAAGI. CDR3 loop: CASSSPDSANYGYTF. The CDR3 region has the DNA TGTGCCAGCAGTTCCCCGGACAGCGCTAACTATGGCTACACCTTC.

There are many counts of this clonotype. This sequence joins TRBV28 and TRBJ2-1; D is ambiguous. Trimming left V 7 bases short and J 0 bases short, with 16 bases between. CDR1 and CDR2 from the germline V gene are MDHEN and SYDVKM. The CDR3 spans 16 residues. The CDR3 loop is CASIDGGSISYNEQFF. The DNA for the CDR3 is TGTGCCAGCATTGACGGCGGTTCAATCTCCTACAATGAGCAGTTCTTC. Looking up the rest from reference TRBV28 and TRBJ2-1 gives the full variable domain: DVKVTQSSRYLVKRTGEKVFLECVQDMDHENMFWYRQDPGLGLRLIYFSYDVKMKEKGDIPEGYSVSREKKERFSLILESASTNQTSMYLCASIDGGSISYNEQFFGPGTRLTVL.

This clonotype was detected ten times or more. The rearrangement uses TRBV3-1 and TRBJ2-1, with D perhaps matching TRBD1 or TRBD2 (6 bases each). Trimming stripped 3 bases from V and 12 bases from J, with 9 bases between. This CDR3 has 11 residues. Germline CDR1 is LGHDT and CDR2 is YNNKEL (reference sequence). CDR3 sequence reads: CASSHGGPQFF. For the CDR3, the DNA is TGTGCCAGCAGCCATGGGGGGCCGCAGTTCTTC.

This clonotype has ten or more counts. The chain carries TRBV5-1 and TRBJ2-1; no clear D gene. V was clipped by 0 bases and J by 0 bases, with 7 bases between them. CDR3 length: 15 amino acids. The germline CDR1 and CDR2 sequences are SGHRS and YFSETQ. Written as DNA, the CDR3 is TGCGCCAGCAGCTTGGTGGATCCCTCCTACAATGAGCAGTTCTTC. Encoded protein: CASSLVDPSYNEQFF.

This clonotype was counted many times. The chain has TRBV28 and TRBJ1-1; 7 positions agree with TRBD1. The CDR3 spans 14 residues. Germline CDR1 MDHEN, CDR2 SYDVKM. Germline trimming cut 2 bases from V and 5 bases from J; bases unmatched to any gene: 5. The CDR3 bases are TGTGCCAGCAGTTTACCTAGGGGGCTGACTGAAGCTTTCTTT. Its protein product is CASSLPRGLTEAFF. Together with reference TRBV28 and TRBJ1-1, the CDR3 gives the full variable domain: DVKVTQSSRYLVKRTGEKVFLECVQDMDHENMFWYRQDPGLGLRLIYFSYDVKMKEKGDIPEGYSVSREKKERFSLILESASTNQTSMYLCASSLPRGLTEAFFGQGTRLTVV.

The chain is built from TRBV28 and TRBJ2-5; 13 nucleotides line up with TRBD2. J was trimmed by 5 bases and V by 8 bases; bases with no gene match: 8. From germline, CDR1 is MDHEN and CDR2 SYDVKM. CDR3 length: 15 amino acids. CDR3 coding DNA: TGTGCCAGCGGGCGACTAGCGGGAGGAGTTGAGACCCAGTACTTC. Residues: CASGRLAGGVETQYF.

This clonotype has a handful of counts. The chain employs TRBV4-3 and TRBJ2-7; 8 nucleotides agree with TRBD2. CDR1 and CDR2 (germline): LGHNA, YSLEER. This CDR3 is 16 amino acids long. With V trimmed by 0 bases and J by 7 bases, 11 bases remained unmatched. In nucleotides, the CDR3 is TGCGCCAGCAGCCAAGATCCAGCGGGAGATTTCGGAGAGCAGTACTTC. Its protein product is CASSQDPAGDFGEQYF.

This clonotype was picked up many times. The gene calls are TRBV2 and TRBJ2-1; 12 bases agree with TRBD2. This CDR3 is 20 amino acids long. Unmatched junction bases numbered 18, after V lost 5 bases and J lost 4 bases. Germline assignment: CDR1 SNHLY and CDR2 FYNNEI. CDR3 sequence: CASSHTNSFTGTSGYNEQFF. In nucleotides, the CDR3 is TGTGCCAGCAGTCATACGAACTCATTCACCGGGACTAGCGGGTACAATGAGCAGTTCTTC.

The V and J genes are TRBV4-1 and TRBJ2-7; the D is unclear. V was pared by 3 bases and J by 2 bases, with 11 bases between. Germline-derived CDR1 and CDR2 are MGHRA and YSYEKL. The CDR3 is 14 residues long. The CDR3 DNA reads as TGCGCCAGCAGCCACTTCCGCGAGACCTACGAGCAGTACTTC. Its translation: CASSHFRETYEQYF.

Comments on this clonotype: A single base separates this from a much larger clone, so it may be a read error. The chain couples TRBV6-2 or TRBV6-3 to TRBJ2-5; weak D call: TRBD2 (6 bases). This CDR3 region has 14 residues. V was pared by 2 bases and J by 4 bases, with 11 bases between. CDR1 and CDR2 from the germline V gene are MNHEY and SVGEGT. The CDR3 bases are TGTGCCAGCAGTTACGAGGTGGGAGGAGAGACCCAGTACTTC. This translates into CASSYEVGGETQYF.

This clonotype was detected many times. The chain recombines TRBV28 with TRBJ2-5, with TRBD1 matching 8 bases. This CDR3 has 16 amino acids. Germline V lookup: CDR1 MDHEN, CDR2 SYDVKM. The V gene end was trimmed by 4 bases and the J gene end by 6 bases; junction bases not matched to a gene: 13. The CDR3 sequence is CASSSTKTGALKTQYF. The CDR3 bases are TGTGCCAGCAGTTCAACGAAGACAGGGGCATTAAAGACCCAGTACTTC. Full variable domain (rest looked up from reference TRBV28 and TRBJ2-5): DVKVTQSSRYLVKRTGEKVFLECVQDMDHENMFWYRQDPGLGLRLIYFSYDVKMKEKGDIPEGYSVSREKKERFSLILESASTNQTSMYLCASSSTKTGALKTQYFGPGTRLLVL.

Ten or more counts support this clonotype. The J gene is TRBJ2-1, the V gene TRBV6-9; D might be TRBD1 or TRBD2, each matching 6 bases. The V end lost 2 bases, the J end lost 1 base, and 18 bases lay between the germline ends. There are 18 residues in the CDR3. The germline V gene encodes CDR1 MNHGY and CDR2 SVAAGI. This CDR3 reads CASSYRGTPFSSYNEQFF. In DNA form, the CDR3 reads TGTGCCAGCAGTTATCGCGGGACACCCTTTAGTTCCTACAATGAGCAGTTCTTC.

This clonotype was counted a single time. This may be a read error, as it is one base from a much larger clone. The chain joins TRBV29-1 to TRBJ2-6; D call uncertain. CDR3 length equals 13 residues. Looked up from germline, CDR1 is SQVTM and CDR2 is ANQGSEA. The DNA of the CDR3 is TGCAGCGCCCAGAGCTCTGGGACCAACGTCCTGACTTTC. Protein: CSAQSSGTNVLTF. Drawing the rest from reference TRBV29-1 and TRBJ2-6, the complete variable domain is SAVISQKPSRDICQRGTSLTIQCQVDSQVTMMFWYRQQPGQSLTLIATANQGSEATYESGFVIDKFPISRPNLTFSTLTVSNMSPEDSSIYLCSAQSSGTNVLTFGAGSRLTVL.

V gene TRBV20-1 combines with J gene TRBJ2-3; D is unclear. There are 10 residues in the CDR3. Trimming cost V 8 bases and J 2 bases, with 5 bases left between them. The germline V gene encodes CDR1 DFQATT and CDR2 SNEGSKA (reference sequence). The CDR3 loop is CSPDTDTQYF. Written as DNA, the CDR3 is TGCAGTCCAGACACAGATACGCAGTATTTT.

This clonotype appeared many times. The chain joins TRBV2 to TRBJ2-2; 7 bases agree with TRBD2. The CDR3 is made up of 15 amino acids. The germline gives CDR1 SNHLY, CDR2 FYNNEI. V dropped 6 bases and J dropped 1; count of bases not matched to a gene: 5. The CDR3 loop reads CASSRGSVNTGELFF. Here the CDR3 DNA reads TGTGCCAGCAGCCGCGGGAGCGTGAACACCGGGGAGCTGTTTTTT.

J is TRBJ2-1 and V is TRBV5-1, with 9 bases identical to TRBD2. The CDR3 has 17 amino acids. The germline CDR1 and CDR2 sequences are SGHRS and YFSETQ. V lost 0 bases and J lost 4; bases outside the gene matches: 8. The CDR3 spells CASSLGTRAGGYNEQFF. CDR3 DNA sequence: TGCGCCAGCAGCTTGGGGACTCGAGCGGGAGGATACAATGAGCAGTTCTTC.

This clonotype has at least ten counts. The chain combines TRBV5-1 with TRBJ1-4; D ambiguous. Looked up from germline, CDR1 is SGHRS and CDR2 is YFSETQ. This CDR3 comprises 14 residues. The V end lost 3 bases, the J end lost 0 bases, and 6 bases lay between the germline ends. In DNA, the CDR3 is TGCGCCAGCAGCTCGACGGCAACTAATGAAAAACTGTTTTTT. This gives the protein CASSSTATNEKLFF.

This clonotype was seen repeatedly, ten times or more. The chain combines TRBV28 with TRBJ1-2; TRBD1 is a possible D gene (6 bases). In germline, CDR1 is MDHEN, CDR2 SYDVKM. The length of the CDR3 is 14 residues. The V end lost 7 bases, the J end lost 4 bases, and 16 bases lay between the germline ends. The CDR3 nucleotides are TGTGCCAGCACCACAGCGGTCAGGGGCTATGGCTACACCTTC. It encodes CASTTAVRGYGYTF.

This clonotype has ten or more counts. J is TRBJ1-1 and V is TRBV11-1, with 8 bases identical to TRBD1. Trimming cost V 1 base and J 7 bases; bases outside gene matches: 8. Germline-derived CDR1 and CDR2 are SGHAT and FQDESV (reference sequence). The CDR3 covers 15 residues. The CDR3 spells CASSLGQGTLIEAFF. CDR3 DNA sequence: TGTGCCAGCAGCTTAGGACAGGGGACCCTCATTGAAGCTTTCTTT.

The CDR3 is CASSPDRAFGYTF. As DNA, the CDR3 is TGTGCCAGCTCACCGGACAGGGCTTTTGGCTACACCTTC. This sequence joins TRBV18 and TRBJ1-2; 8 nucleotides align to TRBD1. Germline V gene data show CDR1 as KGHSH and CDR2 as LQKENI. The CDR3 has 13 amino acids. The V segment lost 3 bases and the J segment 7 bases; nucleotides outside the gene matches: 4.

This clonotype was detected many times. The chain combines TRBV27 with TRBJ2-5; D gene uncertain. Looked up from germline, CDR1 is MNHEY and CDR2 is SMNVEV (reference sequence). Trimming shortened V by 8 bases and J by 5 bases, and 12 bases separated the two germline ends. The CDR3 loop spans 12 amino acids. This chain's CDR3 is CASRQGSETQYF. As DNA, the CDR3 is TGTGCCAGCCGACAAGGGTCGGAGACCCAGTACTTC.